This is a list of T cell receptor beta chains from one sample in a study of T cell changes during pregnancy in multiple sclerosis. TCRdb's table, derived via immunoSEQ multiplex PCR, lists solely in-frame clones and lacks some. Of under 50,000 clones in the sample, 85% to 95% were seen once. This sample comprised CD4+ T cells from peripheral blood mononuclear cells, obtained in the second trimester of pregnancy. The receptor source for this set is a female donor in good health, enrolled as a control in a pregnancy study. Each CDR3 is given with its conserved first and last residue. D genes are given only for firm matches. Not every row has a clone size; where given, it reads once, few, many or a size class.

j_call,d_call,clone_size,v_call,cdr3_aa,cdr3_nt
TRBJ1-2,.,few,TRBV18,CASSQGGYTF,TGTGCCAGCTCGCAGGGAGGCTACACCTTC
TRBJ1-1,.,.,TRBV6-5,CASQGFTEAFF,TGTGCCAGCCAGGGGTTCACTGAAGCTTTCTTT
TRBJ2-3,TRBD2,.,TRBV5-4,CASSLKSSSGGGDTQYF,TGTGCCAGCAGCCTAAAGAGCTCTAGCGGGGGTGGAGATACGCAGTATTTT
TRBJ1-5,.,.,TRBV5-5,CASSQGTDQGQPQHF,TGTGCCAGCAGCCAAGGGACGGACCAGGGGCAGCCCCAGCATTTT
TRBJ2-1,.,.,TRBV28,CASSSTSVNEQFF,TGTGCCAGCAGCTCCACGTCGGTGAATGAGCAGTTCTTC
TRBJ1-1,.,few,TRBV4-1,CASRRLENVNTEAFF,TGCGCCAGCAGGCGGTTGGAGAATGTAAACACTGAAGCTTTCTTT
TRBJ2-3,TRBD2,.,TRBV5-4,CASSSKRGGFTDTQYF,TGTGCCAGCAGCTCTAAGCGGGGGGGGTTCACAGATACGCAGTATTTT
TRBJ1-1,.,few,TRBV7-3,CASSLTPRGNTEAFF,TGTGCCAGCAGCTTAACCCCCAGGGGGAACACTGAAGCTTTCTTT
TRBJ2-7,TRBD1,.,TRBV19,CASHSRQGNEQYF,TGTGCCAGCCACTCTCGACAGGGAAACGAGCAGTACTTC
TRBJ1-3,.,.,TRBV6-5,CASSYSAGSGGNTIYF,TGTGCCAGCAGTTACTCGGCAGGAAGCGGCGGAAACACCATATATTTT
TRBJ2-2,.,once,TRBV9,CASSVDLGNTGELFF,TGTGCCAGCAGCGTAGATCTCGGGAACACCGGGGAGCTGTTTTTT
TRBJ1-1,TRBD1,.,TRBV14,CASSYRGRGDTEAFF,TGTGCCAGCAGCTACAGGGGAAGGGGGGACACTGAAGCTTTCTTT
TRBJ1-2,TRBD1,once,TRBV27,CASSLSGTGGAYGYTF,TGTGCCAGCAGTTTATCGGGTACAGGGGGCGCTTATGGCTACACCTTC
TRBJ1-1,.,.,TRBV5-8,CASSLRTRSLAGTEAFF,TGTGCCAGCAGCTTGAGAACGCGAAGCCTGGCGGGCACTGAAGCTTTCTTT
TRBJ2-1,TRBD2,once,TRBV5-1,CASSEGLAGGSSYNEQFF,TGCGCCAGCAGCGAAGGACTAGCGGGGGGCTCCTCCTACAATGAGCAGTTCTTC
TRBJ1-2,.,.,TRBV7-9,CASSLGGGNYGYTF,TGTGCCAGCAGCTTAGGGGGAGGGAACTATGGCTACACCTTC
TRBJ2-3,.,.,TRBV30,CAWSFQDTQYF,TGTGCCTGGAGTTTCCAGGATACGCAGTATTTT
TRBJ1-2,.,.,TRBV5-4,CASSLRGGVRGGYTF,TGTGCCAGCAGCTTGCGCGGGGGCGTGAGGGGTGGCTACACCTTC
TRBJ1-1,TRBD1,.,TRBV4-2,CASSQSTGTVNTEAFF,TGTGCCAGCAGCCAATCTACCGGGACAGTTAACACTGAAGCTTTCTTT
TRBJ2-3,TRBD2,.,TRBV7-9,CASSAPAGGVTDTQYF,TGTGCCAGCAGCGCCCCGGCCGGGGGGGTCACAGATACGCAGTATTTT
TRBJ1-1,TRBD1,.,TRBV15,CATTSRMTGRTEAFF,TGTGCCACCACCTCTAGGATGACAGGGAGGACTGAAGCTTTCTTT
TRBJ2-1,TRBD2,.,TRBV5-1,CASSLDGGGAINEQFF,TGCGCCAGCAGCCTGGACGGCGGGGGGGCTATAAATGAGCAGTTCTTC
TRBJ2-7,.,.,TRBV19,CASSMRLGGEQYF,TGTGCCAGTAGTATGAGGCTGGGGGGAGAGCAGTACTTC
TRBJ1-1,.,few,TRBV4-2,CASSQEVVPYTEAFF,TGTGCCAGCAGCCAAGAAGTAGTTCCTTACACTGAAGCTTTCTTT
TRBJ2-7,.,.,TRBV6-5,CASSLFQGRGDEQYF,TGTGCCAGCAGCCTCTTCCAGGGGCGAGGGGACGAGCAGTACTTC
TRBJ1-6,.,.,TRBV5-6,CASSFFPKAGSYNSPLHF,TGTGCCAGCAGCTTTTTTCCTAAGGCAGGGTCCTATAATTCACCCCTCCACTTT
TRBJ2-2,TRBD2,once,TRBV4-3,CASSLTSGDSAGGELFF,TGCGCCAGCAGTTTGACTAGCGGGGACTCCGCGGGCGGGGAGCTGTTTTTT
TRBJ1-2,.,.,TRBV13,CASSLGGFLNGYTF,TGTGCCAGCAGCTTAGGCGGGTTTCTCAATGGCTACACCTTC
TRBJ2-7,.,.,TRBV25-1,CASSESLAAYEQYF,TGTGCCAGCAGTGAATCTCTGGCGGCCTACGAGCAGTACTTC
TRBJ2-5,TRBD1,.,TRBV28,CASSLIAGQGGGETQYF,TGTGCCAGCAGTTTAATCGCCGGACAGGGTGGCGGTGAGACCCAGTACTTC
TRBJ1-4,.,.,TRBV2,CASSETRVYEKLFF,TGTGCCAGCAGTGAAACCAGGGTTTATGAAAAACTGTTTTTT
TRBJ2-7,.,.,TRBV7-9,CASSADSLTYEQYF,TGTGCCAGCAGCGCCGACAGCCTTACCTACGAGCAGTACTTC
TRBJ2-1,.,.,TRBV9,CASSVELVGTARGGEQFF,TGTGCCAGCAGCGTAGAATTGGTAGGGACAGCCCGGGGGGGTGAGCAGTTCTTC
TRBJ1-3,TRBD1,.,TRBV4-1,CASSQERGTVGNTIYF,TGCGCCAGCAGCCAGGAGAGGGGGACAGTGGGAAACACCATATATTTT
TRBJ1-1,.,.,TRBV7-8,CASSLNGGFEAFF,TGTGCCAGCAGCTTAAATGGGGGCTTTGAAGCTTTCTTT
TRBJ1-1,.,few,TRBV6-4,CASKMTEDTEAFF,TGTGCCAGCAAGATGACAGAGGACACTGAAGCTTTCTTT
TRBJ1-5,.,.,TRBV2,CASSLNRFSNQPQHF,TGTGCCAGCAGTTTAAACAGGTTCAGCAATCAGCCCCAGCATTTT
TRBJ1-2,TRBD1,few,TRBV25-1,CATSGGDGYTF,TGTGCCACCTCAGGGGGCGATGGCTACACCTTC
TRBJ1-1,.,.,TRBV10-3,CAISGGVRTEAFF,TGTGCCATCAGTGGCGGGGTAAGGACTGAAGCTTTCTTT
TRBJ1-4,.,.,TRBV7-9,CASSLNSDTNEKLFF,TGTGCCAGCAGCTTAAACAGTGACACTAATGAAAAACTGTTTTTT
TRBJ1-3,.,.,TRBV7-9,CASSLDPPGQKGNTIYF,TGTGCCAGCAGCTTAGACCCTCCTGGACAGAAGGGAAACACCATATATTTT
TRBJ1-5,.,.,TRBV5-5,CASSTGLGNNQPQHF,TGTGCCAGCAGCACAGGGCTCGGGAACAATCAGCCCCAGCATTTT
TRBJ2-5,TRBD2,.,TRBV9,CASSVERGVGETQYF,TGTGCCAGCAGCGTAGAACGGGGGGTGGGGGAAACCCAGTACTTC
TRBJ1-1,.,.,TRBV28,CASRPGLAEAFF,TGTGCCAGCAGACCAGGGTTGGCTGAAGCTTTCTTT
TRBJ1-1,.,.,TRBV14,CASSQNQGNTEAFF,TGTGCCAGCAGCCAAAATCAGGGAAACACTGAAGCTTTCTTT
TRBJ2-5,.,.,TRBV7-8,CASSRGTAEETQYF,TGTGCCAGCAGCCGCGGGACAGCCGAAGAGACCCAGTACTTC
TRBJ1-2,.,once,TRBV4-3,CASSRPGASDGYTF,TGCGCCAGCAGCCGACCTGGGGCATCGGATGGCTACACCTTC
TRBJ1-5,.,once,TRBV6-1,CASSLNQPQHF,TGTGCCAGCAGCCTGAATCAGCCCCAGCATTTT
TRBJ2-7,.,.,TRBV19,CASSMGSGEQYF,TGTGCCAGTAGTATGGGGAGTGGCGAGCAGTACTTC
TRBJ2-5,TRBD1,.,TRBV25-1,CASSPGTGFQETQYF,TGTGCCAGCAGCCCCGGGACAGGGTTCCAAGAGACCCAGTACTTC
TRBJ2-1,.,.,TRBV5-1,CASTNDGFVDEQFF,TGCGCCAGCACCAATGACGGGTTCGTAGATGAGCAGTTCTTC
TRBJ1-1,TRBD1,.,TRBV5-1,CASSPVDREYTEAFF,TGCGCCAGCAGCCCCGTAGACAGGGAGTACACTGAAGCTTTCTTT
TRBJ1-2,.,.,TRBV2,CASTVTGGSYGYTF,TGTGCCAGCACCGTGACAGGCGGATCCTATGGCTACACCTTC
TRBJ1-1,.,.,TRBV6-1,CASSDWRNTEAFF,TGTGCCAGCAGTGATTGGAGGAACACTGAAGCTTTCTTT
TRBJ1-3,TRBD1,.,TRBV7-3,CASSITGGAGNTIYF,TGTGCCAGCAGCATTACAGGGGGAGCTGGAAACACCATATATTTT